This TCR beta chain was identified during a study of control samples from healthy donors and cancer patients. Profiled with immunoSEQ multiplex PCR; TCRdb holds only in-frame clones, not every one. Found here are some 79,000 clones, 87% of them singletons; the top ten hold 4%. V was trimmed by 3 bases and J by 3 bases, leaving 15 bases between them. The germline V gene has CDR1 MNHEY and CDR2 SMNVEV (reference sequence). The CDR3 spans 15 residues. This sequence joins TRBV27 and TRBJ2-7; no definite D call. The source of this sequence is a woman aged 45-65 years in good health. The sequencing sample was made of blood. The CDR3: CASSFRSVVGYEQYF. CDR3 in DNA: TGTGCCAGCAGTTTCCGCTCAGTGGTGGGCTACGAGCAGTACTTC.